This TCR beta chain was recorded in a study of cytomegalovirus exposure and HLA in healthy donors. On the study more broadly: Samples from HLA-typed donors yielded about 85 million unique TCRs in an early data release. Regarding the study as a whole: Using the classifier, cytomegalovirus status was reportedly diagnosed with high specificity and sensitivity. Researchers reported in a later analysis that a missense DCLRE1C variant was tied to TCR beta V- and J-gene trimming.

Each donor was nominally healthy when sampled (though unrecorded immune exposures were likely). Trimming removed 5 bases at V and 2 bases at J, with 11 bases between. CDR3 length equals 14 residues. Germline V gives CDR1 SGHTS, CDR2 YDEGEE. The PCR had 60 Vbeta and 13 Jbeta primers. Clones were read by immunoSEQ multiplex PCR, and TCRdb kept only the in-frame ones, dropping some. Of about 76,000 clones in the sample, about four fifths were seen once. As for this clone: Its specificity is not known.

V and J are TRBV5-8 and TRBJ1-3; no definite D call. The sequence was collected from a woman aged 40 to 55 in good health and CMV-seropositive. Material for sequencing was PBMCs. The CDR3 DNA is TGTGCCAGCAGTTTTTCGGGTGCTGGAAACACCATATATTTT. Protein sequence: CASSFSGAGNTIYF.